These 21 T cell receptor beta chains were sequenced from one sample in a study of T cell responses to AZD1222 COVID-19 vaccine. The protocol was immunoSEQ multiplex PCR, while the TCRdb copy is restricted to in-frame clones and leaves out a portion. Of roughly 120,000 clones in the sample, about nine tenths were seen once. The specimen comprised peripheral blood, sampled on day 0 of AZD1222 vaccination. The receptors were sampled from an adult in good health.

The table lists this clone with a count of one. The rearrangement uses TRBV27 and TRBJ2-3; 12 positions agree with TRBD2. The V and J ends lost 4 bases and 10 bases, in that order; junction bases with no gene match: 12. The germline V gene has CDR1 MNHEY and CDR2 SMNVEV (reference sequence). The CDR3 is 16 amino acids. CDR3 sequence (DNA): TGTGCCAGCAGTTCCTCCCTAGCGGGGGGGCCCAAACCGCAGTATTTT. This gives the protein CASSSSLAGGPKPQYF.

This clone has more than one count but fewer than ten. Other nucleotide sequences in the sample specify the same CDR3. This rearrangement joins TRBV7-2 to TRBJ2-5; TRBD2 aligns across 11 bases. Looked up from germline, CDR1 is SGHTA and CDR2 is FQGNSA. The CDR3 has 15 residues. V lost 1 base and J lost 4; bases outside the gene matches: 2. The CDR3 spells CASSLVGLAGETQYF. CDR3 nucleotides: TGTGCCAGCAGCTTAGTCGGACTAGCGGGAGAGACCCAGTACTTC. Full variable domain (remainder filled in from reference TRBV7-2 and TRBJ2-5): GAGVSQSPSNKVTEKGKDVELRCDPISGHTALYWYRQSLGQGLEFLIYFQGNSAPDKSGLPSDRFSAERTGGSVSTLTIQRTQQEDSAVYLCASSLVGLAGETQYFGPGTRLLVL.

V gene TRBV29-1 combines with J gene TRBJ2-7; either TRBD1 or TRBD2 may fit D (7 bases each). The CDR3 is 14 amino acids. The germline gives CDR1 SQVTM, CDR2 ANQGSEA. V was pared by 1 base and J by 4 bases, with 14 bases between. CDR3 nucleotide sequence: TGCAGCGTTGAAGGCCGACAGGGAGGGTACGAGCAGTACTTC. Its translation: CSVEGRQGGYEQYF.

The chain has TRBV27 and TRBJ1-2, with D unclear. CDR3 length: 14 residues. V was clipped by 6 bases and J by 4 bases, with 15 bases between them. Per the germline V gene, CDR1 is MNHEY and CDR2 is SMNVEV (reference sequence). CDR3 DNA: TGTGCCAGCAGGGCCGAGGAAACCCCCTATGGCTACACCTTC. It specifies CASRAEETPYGYTF.

This clone has just one count. The gene calls are TRBV19 and TRBJ2-1; the D gene could be TRBD1 or TRBD2 (8 bases each). The CDR3 has 20 amino acids. V lost 8 bases and J 0 bases, leaving 29 bases between the germline ends. Per the germline V gene, CDR1 is LNHDA and CDR2 is SQIVND (reference sequence). As DNA, the CDR3 is TGTGCCAGTCGACTCGACAGGGGTATTTCCGGGGGGGCCTCCTACAATGAGCAGTTCTTC. Translating it yields CASRLDRGISGGASYNEQFF.

The chain links TRBV6-6 to TRBJ2-3; the D gene could be TRBD1 or TRBD2 (6 bases each). The germline CDR1 and CDR2 sequences are MNHNY and SVGAGI (reference sequence). The V gene lost 10 bases and the J gene lost 3 bases, with 20 bases spanning the gap. The CDR3 has 15 amino acids. CDR3 in DNA: TGTGCCACCCGTTCGGGGGCTTCTGGGACAGATACGCAGTATTTT. Its translation: CATRSGASGTDTQYF.

This clone has just one count. The chain employs TRBV6-5 and TRBJ2-3; D may match TRBD1 or TRBD2 (5 bases each). V dropped 2 bases and J dropped 6 bases, with 15 bases sitting between them. Germline V gene data show CDR1 as MNHEY and CDR2 as SVGAGI. The CDR3 spans 15 residues. The CDR3 here is CASSYQIGDVDTQYF. For the CDR3, the DNA is TGTGCCAGCAGTTACCAAATCGGGGACGTCGATACGCAGTATTTT.

V gene TRBV28 combines with J gene TRBJ2-3; 9 bases fit TRBD2. J was trimmed by 4 bases and V by 6 bases; bases with no gene match: 8. This CDR3 comprises 15 residues. The V gene's germline CDR1 is MDHEN and CDR2 SYDVKM. CDR3 amino acids: CASSNSGRRADTQYF. The CDR3 DNA reads TGTGCCAGCAGCAATAGCGGGAGACGGGCAGATACGCAGTATTTT.

As regards this clone: Relative to the germline gene, one junction end is altered; a read error may explain this. The genes are TRBV13 and TRBJ2-7, with 8 bases aligning to TRBD2. This CDR3 has 15 amino acids. Germline CDR1 reads PRHDT; CDR2 reads FYEKMQ (reference sequence). DNA of the CDR3: TGTGCCAGCAGCCTAGGGTCCGGGGGGGCTAACGAGCAGTACTTC. The encoded protein is CASSLGSGGANEQYF.

The chain recombines TRBV28 with TRBJ2-7; D is possibly TRBD1 or TRBD2 (6 bases each). The germline gives CDR1 MDHEN, CDR2 SYDVKM. Trimming stripped 6 bases from V and 7 bases from J, with 19 bases between. The CDR3 consists of 14 residues. The CDR3 spells CASSPPFRGREQYF. The CDR3 DNA reads as TGTGCCAGCAGCCCCCCCTTTCGGGGGCGGGAGCAGTACTTC.

This chain uses TRBV6-2 or TRBV6-3 with TRBJ2-1, with D hard to call. CDR3 size: 12 residues. Germline values: CDR1 MNHEY, CDR2 SVGEGT. The V end was cut by 5 bases, the J end by 7 bases, with 9 bases between. CDR3: CASSRALNEQFF. CDR3 DNA sequence: TGTGCCAGCAGTCGAGCTTTGAATGAGCAGTTCTTC.

This clone was observed a few times. V usage is TRBV19 and J usage is TRBJ1-5, with D unclear. This CDR3 comprises 15 residues. Trimming removed 6 bases at V and 0 bases at J, with 12 bases between. Germline assignment: CDR1 LNHDA and CDR2 SQIVND (reference sequence). CDR3 region: CASSTDSASNQPQHF. CDR3 nucleotide sequence: TGTGCCAGTAGCACAGATTCGGCTAGCAATCAGCCCCAGCATTTT.

This chain joins TRBV9 and TRBJ2-7; no definite D call. Germline lookup yields CDR1 SGDLS and CDR2 YYNGEE. V lost 0 bases and J lost 1, with 5 bases in between. This CDR3 is built from 13 residues. The CDR3 reads CASSVEQSYEQYF. Written as DNA, the CDR3 is TGTGCCAGCAGCGTAGAGCAATCCTACGAGCAGTACTTC.

The V gene is TRBV2, the J gene TRBJ1-4, with D possibly matching TRBD1 (5 bases). CDR3 length: 16 residues. V lost 8 bases and J 0 bases, leaving 16 bases between the germline ends. CDR1 is SNHLY, CDR2 FYNNEI, per germline. In DNA form, the CDR3 reads TGTGCCAGCTCTCCGGGACGACAAGCAACTAATGAAAAACTGTTTTTT. Protein sequence: CASSPGRQATNEKLFF.

The J gene is TRBJ2-7, the V gene TRBV19; 9 bases map to TRBD1. J was trimmed by 4 bases and V by 5 bases; bases with no gene match: 18. Germline V gene lookup returns CDR1 LNHDA and CDR2 SQIVND (reference sequence). There are 18 residues in the CDR3. CDR3 DNA: TGTGCCAGTAGTGTCGTAAACTACCCGGGACAGGGTATGTACGAGCAGTACTTC. Its translation is CASSVVNYPGQGMYEQYF.

The CDR3 loop is CASSLSYEQYF. The DNA of the CDR3 is TGTGCCAGCAGTTTATCCTACGAGCAGTACTTC. V is TRBV2 and J is TRBJ2-7; D is unresolved. With 5 bases removed from V and 1 base from J, the gap between germline ends came to 3 bases. The CDR3 spans 11 residues. Germline V gene sequence: CDR1 SNHLY, CDR2 FYNNEI.

By share, this clone counts as medium-sized (0.01 to 0.1%). The J gene is TRBJ1-1, the V gene TRBV5-8; D uncertain. The CDR3 loop spans 13 amino acids. Trimming shortened V by 5 bases and J by 4 bases, and 12 bases separated the two germline ends. Germline V gene sequence: CDR1 SGHTS, CDR2 YDEGEE. DNA of the CDR3: TGTGCCAGCAGGGTTATCGGGAGCACTGAAGCTTTCTTT. This translates into CASRVIGSTEAFF.

This clone was observed once. The gene calls are TRBV13 and TRBJ2-5; perhaps TRBD2 as D (5 bases). The CDR3 loop spans 13 amino acids. The germline gives CDR1 PRHDT, CDR2 FYEKMQ (reference sequence). V was cut by 3 bases and J by 3 bases, with 8 bases left in between. The CDR3 DNA is TGTGCCAGCAGCTTTAGGACTGAAGAGACCCAGTACTTC. It translates to CASSFRTEETQYF. The complete variable domain, with remaining parts taken from reference TRBV13 and TRBJ2-5, reads AAGVIQSPRHLIKEKRETATLKCYPIPRHDTVYWYQQGPGQDPQFLISFYEKMQSDKGSIPDRFSAQQFSDYHSELNMSSLELGDSALYFCASSFRTEETQYFGPGTRLLVL.

The count of this clone is one. The V and J genes are TRBV5-6 and TRBJ1-1; weak D call: TRBD1 (6 bases). Germline CDR1 is SGHDT and CDR2 is YYEEEE. V dropped 1 base and J dropped 4 bases, with 11 bases sitting between them. The CDR3 is made up of 14 amino acids. The DNA for the CDR3 is TGTGCCAGCAGCTTGCTACAGGGCATCACTGAAGCTTTCTTT. Translating it yields CASSLLQGITEAFF.

CDR3 sequence (DNA): TGTGCCATCAGTGAGTCAAACAGCAACACTGAAGCTTTCTTT. Its translation: CAISESNSNTEAFF. The chain recombines TRBV10-3 with TRBJ1-1; D is unresolved. The germline V gene encodes CDR1 ENHRY and CDR2 SYGVKD. The CDR3 contains 14 residues. Between the trimmed V and J ends, which lost 0 bases and 2 bases, there was a span of 7 bases.

The chain carries TRBV27 and TRBJ2-7; TRBD1 aligns across 9 bases. The J segment lost 4 bases and the V segment lost 4 bases, leaving 5 bases of the junction unmatched. The CDR3 length is 14 residues. Germline values: CDR1 MNHEY, CDR2 SMNVEV (reference sequence). CDR3: CASSSPGQGYEQYF. Here the CDR3 DNA reads TGTGCCAGCAGTTCACCGGGACAGGGATACGAGCAGTACTTC.